This T cell receptor beta chain was captured by sequencing in a study of CD8+CD57+ T cells in acquired aplastic anemia. Study as a whole: Isolated CD4+ and CD8+ cells, once sorted, yielded DNA averaging about 3.4 ug. Healthy donor CD4+ cell samples had a mean of about 10.8 million reads. Points from the study as a whole: Found in both controls and patients were 25 to 35 CD8+ CDR3 sequences. No significant difference in CD8+ Simpson's diversity was found between patients and controls.

The CDR3 length is 14 residues. V was pared by 6 bases and J by 7 bases, with 16 bases between. In germline, CDR1 is DFQATT, CDR2 SNEGSKA (reference sequence). TCR beta VDJ combinations and CDR3 sequences were profiled from genomic DNA. Via MiXCR, TCRdb re-called the reads, giving one row per CDR3 protein. This sample has hundreds of thousands of distinct CDR3 sequences; 65% to 80% occur once, and the top ten carry 3% to 4.5%. With respect to this clonotype: The antigen is not known.

This clonotype was sampled from a human donor in good health, serving as a control. The sequencing input was sorted CD4+, CD8+, or CD8+CD57+ T cells (not recorded which) from PBMCs. This chain links TRBV20-1 with TRBJ1-6; perhaps TRBD1 as D (6 bases). The DNA of the CDR3 is TGCAGTGCGCCACGACCGGGGGGCAATTCACCCCTCCACTTT. It specifies CSAPRPGGNSPLHF.